This is a list of T cell receptor beta chains from one sample in a study of long-term antiretroviral therapy in people with HIV. Sequenced by immunoSEQ multiplex PCR; TCRdb stores in-frame clones only, minus some. The data contain approximately 25,000 clones, approximately 82% of them seen just once; the ten biggest clones take up about 2.1%. The sample in question was unsorted PBMCs, obtained 3 years after starting antiretroviral therapy. These receptors all stem from a man over 45 with HIV. The CDR3 runs from the conserved cysteine through the conserved F or W. D genes are given only for firm matches. Only part of the rows carry a size: once, few, many, or a class if the clone is expanded.

J	D	size	V	CDR3	DNA
TRBJ1-3	.	.	TRBV28	CASISSTTGNTIYF	TGTGCCAGCATATCAAGTACTACTGGAAACACCATATATTTT
TRBJ2-7	.	.	TRBV15	CATSRKSLALEYF	TGTGCCACCAGCAGAAAGAGTTTGGCCCTGGAGTACTTC
TRBJ2-3	.	.	TRBV25-1	CASSEFRADTQYF	TGTGCCAGCAGTGAATTTAGGGCAGATACGCAGTATTTT
TRBJ1-1	.	.	TRBV28	CASRLNTEAFF	TGTGCCAGCAGATTGAACACTGAAGCTTTCTTT
TRBJ1-3	.	.	TRBV7-6	CASSLISGSGNTIYF	TGTGCCAGCAGCTTAATATCAGGTTCTGGAAACACCATATATTTT
TRBJ1-4	.	.	TRBV2	CASGGATNEKLFF	TGTGCCAGCGGGGGAGCAACTAATGAAAAACTGTTTTTT
TRBJ1-2	.	few	TRBV7-2	CASSLDSNYGYTF	TGTGCCAGCAGCCTCGACAGTAACTATGGCTACACCTTC
TRBJ2-2	.	.	TRBV28	CASSSYRRVNTGELFF	TGTGCCAGCAGTTCGTACCGTAGAGTGAACACCGGGGAGCTGTTTTTT
TRBJ2-3	TRBD1	.	TRBV2	CASQDRATGDTQYF	TGTGCCAGCCAGGACAGGGCGACTGGAGATACGCAGTATTTT
TRBJ2-2	.	.	TRBV7-7	CASSGQGTGELFF	TGTGCTAGCAGCGGTCAGGGGACCGGGGAGCTGTTTTTT
TRBJ1-1	.	.	TRBV6-5	CASSYQGGEEAFF	TGTGCCAGCAGTTATCAAGGGGGTGAAGAAGCTTTCTTT
TRBJ2-7	TRBD1	.	TRBV5-1	CASSLAGTGGEQYF	TGCGCCAGCAGCTTGGCAGGGACAGGGGGAGAGCAGTACTTC
TRBJ2-7	.	.	TRBV6-5	CASSLFGGSSYEQYF	TGTGCCAGCAGCTTATTCGGGGGATCCTCCTACGAGCAGTACTTC
TRBJ2-1	TRBD2	.	TRBV7-9	CASSLAMTIQRGDNEQFF	TGTGCCAGCAGCTTAGCCATGACTATCCAGCGGGGGGACAATGAGCAGTTCTTC
TRBJ2-7	TRBD1	.	TRBV11-2	CASSPPWTGAPADEQYF	TGTGCCAGCAGCCCCCCCTGGACAGGGGCACCCGCGGATGAGCAGTACTTC
TRBJ1-1	.	.	TRBV5-1	CASSLVPVGDMNTEAFF	TGCGCCAGCAGCTTGGTCCCGGTTGGGGACATGAACACTGAAGCTTTCTTT
TRBJ2-5	TRBD1	.	TRBV6-4	CASRQGEQETQYF	TGTGCCAGCAGACAGGGGGAGCAAGAGACCCAGTACTTC
TRBJ2-3	.	.	TRBV5-6	CASSTGRADTQYF	TGTGCCAGCAGCACAGGGCGTGCAGATACGCAGTATTTT
TRBJ1-5	.	.	TRBV7-9	CASSPSEPGDQPQHF	TGTGCCAGCAGCCCCTCGGAGCCAGGGGATCAGCCCCAGCATTTT
TRBJ2-1	.	.	TRBV29-1	CSARWTLREQFF	TGCAGCGCCCGATGGACGTTACGGGAGCAGTTCTTC
TRBJ1-1	.	.	TRBV10-2	CASLGGAREMNTEAFF	TGCGCCAGCCTGGGGGGGGCGCGAGAAATGAACACTGAAGCTTTCTTT
TRBJ2-2	TRBD1	.	TRBV5-1	CASFPPGQGATGELFF	TGCGCCAGCTTCCCGCCGGGACAGGGGGCCACCGGGGAGCTGTTTTTT
TRBJ2-1	.	.	TRBV6-1	CASSEKESDEQFF	TGTGCCAGCAGTGAAAAAGAAAGCGATGAGCAGTTCTTC
TRBJ1-4	TRBD1	.	TRBV27	CASSLTPGGGWEKLFF	TGTGCCAGCAGTTTAACCCCAGGGGGCGGTTGGGAAAAACTGTTTTTT
TRBJ1-1	.	.	TRBV19	CASSIGVGTEAFF	TGTGCCAGTAGTATTGGCGTCGGCACTGAAGCTTTCTTT
TRBJ1-3	TRBD1	.	TRBV5-4	CASSRQGSGNTIYF	TGTGCCAGCAGCCGACAGGGTTCTGGAAACACCATATATTTT
TRBJ1-4	.	once	TRBV10-3	CAISESREATNEKLFF	TGTGCCATCAGTGAAAGCAGGGAAGCAACTAATGAAAAACTGTTTTTT
TRBJ2-7	.	.	TRBV28	CASGEQREQYF	TGTGCCAGCGGGGAGCAAAGAGAGCAGTACTTC
TRBJ1-5	.	.	TRBV28	CASNVISRGDNQPQHF	TGTGCCAGCAACGTAATTTCCCGGGGAGACAATCAGCCCCAGCATTTT
TRBJ1-1	.	.	TRBV10-1	CASSESNRDTEAFF	TGCGCCAGCAGTGAGTCGAACAGGGACACTGAAGCTTTCTTT
TRBJ1-1	TRBD1	.	TRBV5-1	CASSSGQTVNTEAFF	TGCGCCAGCAGTTCGGGACAGACAGTGAACACTGAAGCTTTCTTT
TRBJ2-1	.	once	TRBV6-4	CASSDGSSYNEQFF	TGTGCCAGCAGTGACGGGAGCTCCTACAATGAGCAGTTCTTC